This T cell receptor beta chain originates from a study of shared clonotypes between healthy human individuals. Assay: immunoSEQ multiplex PCR; the TCRdb copy retains only in-frame clones and omits some. Here the sample spans about 1,800,000 clones, about 94% being singletons. A note on this clone: Relative to the germline gene, one junction end is altered; a read error may explain this.

From germline, CDR1 is SSHAT and CDR2 FNYEAQ (reference sequence). This CDR3 is 13 amino acids long. Naive CD8 cells, CD45RO-negative and positively selected for CCR7, excluded terminally differentiated effector memory CD45RA+ cells. The donors were all Caucasian adults (living in Nashville, Tennessee). The sample taken for sequencing was naive CD8+ T cells sorted from blood. The TCR originated in a man younger than 30 in good health. The gene calls are TRBV7-7 and TRBJ2-7; D might be TRBD1 or TRBD2, each matching 6 bases. CDR3 DNA sequence: TGTGCTAGCAGCTTTGGCAGGGGAGGCGAGCAGTACTTC. Protein: CASSFGRGGEQYF.